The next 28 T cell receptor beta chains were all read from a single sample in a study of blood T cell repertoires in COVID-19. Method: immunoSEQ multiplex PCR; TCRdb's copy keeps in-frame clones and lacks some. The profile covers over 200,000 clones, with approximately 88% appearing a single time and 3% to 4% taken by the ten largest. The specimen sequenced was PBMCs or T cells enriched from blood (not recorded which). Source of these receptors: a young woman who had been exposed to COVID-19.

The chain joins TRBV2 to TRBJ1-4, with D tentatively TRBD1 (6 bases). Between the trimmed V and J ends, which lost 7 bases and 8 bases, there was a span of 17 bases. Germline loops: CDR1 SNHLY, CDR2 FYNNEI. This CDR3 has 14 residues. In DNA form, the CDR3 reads TGTGCCAGCAAGGGGGAGAGGGGAGGGGAAAAACTGTTTTTT. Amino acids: CASKGERGGEKLFF.

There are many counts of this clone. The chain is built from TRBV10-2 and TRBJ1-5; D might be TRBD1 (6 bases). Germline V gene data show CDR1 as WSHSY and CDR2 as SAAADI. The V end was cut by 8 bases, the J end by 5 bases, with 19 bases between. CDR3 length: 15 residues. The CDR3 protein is CASAQIQGLDQPQHF. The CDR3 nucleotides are TGCGCCAGCGCCCAAATTCAGGGGTTAGATCAGCCCCAGCATTTT.

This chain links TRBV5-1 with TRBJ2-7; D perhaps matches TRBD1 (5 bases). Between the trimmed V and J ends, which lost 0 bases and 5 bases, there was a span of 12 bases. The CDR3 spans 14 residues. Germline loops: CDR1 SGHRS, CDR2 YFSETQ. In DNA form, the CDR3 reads TGCGCCAGCAGCTTGGAAGCAGGGAAGGACGAGCAGTACTTC. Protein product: CASSLEAGKDEQYF.

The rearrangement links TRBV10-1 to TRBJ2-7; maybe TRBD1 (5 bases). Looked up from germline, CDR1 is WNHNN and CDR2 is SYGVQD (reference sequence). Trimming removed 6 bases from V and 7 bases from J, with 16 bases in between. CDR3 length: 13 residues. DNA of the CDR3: TGCGCCAGCAGCGTTACAGGCGCAGGGGAGCAGTACTTC. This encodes CASSVTGAGEQYF.

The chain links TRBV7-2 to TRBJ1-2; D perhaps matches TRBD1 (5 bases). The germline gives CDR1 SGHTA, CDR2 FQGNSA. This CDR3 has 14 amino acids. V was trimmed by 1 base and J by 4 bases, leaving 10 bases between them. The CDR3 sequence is CASSLGGRIYGYTF. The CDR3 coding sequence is TGTGCCAGCAGCTTAGGGGGCAGGATCTATGGCTACACCTTC.

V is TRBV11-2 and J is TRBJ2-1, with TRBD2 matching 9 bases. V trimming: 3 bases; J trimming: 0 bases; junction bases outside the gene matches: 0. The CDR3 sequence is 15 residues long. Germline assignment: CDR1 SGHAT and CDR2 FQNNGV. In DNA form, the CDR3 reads TGTGCCAGCAGCTTTAGCGGGAGCTCCTACAATGAGCAGTTCTTC. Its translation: CASSFSGSSYNEQFF.

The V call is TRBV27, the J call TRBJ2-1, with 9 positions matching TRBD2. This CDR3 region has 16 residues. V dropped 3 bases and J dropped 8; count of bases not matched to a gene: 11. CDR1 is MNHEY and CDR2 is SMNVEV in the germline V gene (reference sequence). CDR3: CASSFRGGLAAHEQFF. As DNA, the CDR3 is TGTGCCAGCAGTTTTAGGGGGGGACTAGCAGCCCATGAGCAGTTCTTC.

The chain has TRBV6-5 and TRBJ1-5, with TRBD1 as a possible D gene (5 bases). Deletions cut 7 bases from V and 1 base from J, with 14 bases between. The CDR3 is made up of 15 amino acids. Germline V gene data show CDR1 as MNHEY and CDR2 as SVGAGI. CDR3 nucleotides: TGTGCCAGCAACACCATGACAGCGAGCAATCAGCCCCAGCATTTT. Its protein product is CASNTMTASNQPQHF.

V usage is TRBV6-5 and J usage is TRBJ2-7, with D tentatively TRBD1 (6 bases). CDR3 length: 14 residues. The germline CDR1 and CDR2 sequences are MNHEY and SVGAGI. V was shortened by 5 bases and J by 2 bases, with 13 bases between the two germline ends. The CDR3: CASSRYREAYEQYF. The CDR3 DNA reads TGTGCCAGCAGTCGTTACAGGGAAGCCTACGAGCAGTACTTC.

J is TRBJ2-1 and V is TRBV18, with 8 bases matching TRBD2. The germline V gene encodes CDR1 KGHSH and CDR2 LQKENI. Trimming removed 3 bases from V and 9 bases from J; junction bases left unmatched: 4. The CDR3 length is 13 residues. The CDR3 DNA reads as TGTGCCAGCTCACCGAACACTAGCGGTGAGCAGTTCTTC. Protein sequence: CASSPNTSGEQFF.

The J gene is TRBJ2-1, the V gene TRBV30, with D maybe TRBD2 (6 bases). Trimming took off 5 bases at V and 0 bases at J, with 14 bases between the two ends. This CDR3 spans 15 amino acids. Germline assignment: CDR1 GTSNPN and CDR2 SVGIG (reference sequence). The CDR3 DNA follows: TGTGCCTGGGGGGACTTTTTTAGCTCCTACAATGAGCAGTTCTTC. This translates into CAWGDFFSSYNEQFF.

Here the CDR3 DNA reads TGTGCCAGCAGTATCGAAGTACAGGGATACGAGCAGTACTTC. It encodes CASSIEVQGYEQYF. This chain connects TRBV9 to TRBJ2-7, with D perhaps matching TRBD1 (6 bases). Germline CDR1 reads SGDLS; CDR2 reads YYNGEE. V lost 5 bases, J lost 4 bases, and 16 bases lay in between. This CDR3 contains 14 residues.

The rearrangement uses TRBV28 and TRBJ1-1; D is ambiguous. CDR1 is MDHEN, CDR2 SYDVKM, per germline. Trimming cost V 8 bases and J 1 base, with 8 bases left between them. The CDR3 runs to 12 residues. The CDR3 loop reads CASYTRNTEAFF. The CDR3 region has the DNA TGTGCCAGCTACACAAGGAACACTGAAGCTTTCTTT.

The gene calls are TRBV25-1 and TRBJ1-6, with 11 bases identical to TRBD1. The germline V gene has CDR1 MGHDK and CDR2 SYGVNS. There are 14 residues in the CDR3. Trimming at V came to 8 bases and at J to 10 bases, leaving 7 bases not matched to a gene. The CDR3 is CASSWTGGKSPLHF. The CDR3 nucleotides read TGTGCCAGCTCCTGGACAGGGGGCAAGTCACCCCTCCACTTT.

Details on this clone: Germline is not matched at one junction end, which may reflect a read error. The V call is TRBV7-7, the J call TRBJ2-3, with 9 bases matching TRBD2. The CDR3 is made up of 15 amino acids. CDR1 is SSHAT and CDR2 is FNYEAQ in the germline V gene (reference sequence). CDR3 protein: CASSLGGRAGDTQYF. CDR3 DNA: TGTGCTAGCAGCTTGGGCGGGAGGGCCGGAGATACGCAGTATTTT.

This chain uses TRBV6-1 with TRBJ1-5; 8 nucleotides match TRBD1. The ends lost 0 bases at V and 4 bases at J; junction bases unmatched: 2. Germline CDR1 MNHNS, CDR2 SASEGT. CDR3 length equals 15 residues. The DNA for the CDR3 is TGTGCCAGCAGTGAAGCCAGGGGGCGGAATCAGCCCCAGCATTTT. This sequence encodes CASSEARGRNQPQHF.

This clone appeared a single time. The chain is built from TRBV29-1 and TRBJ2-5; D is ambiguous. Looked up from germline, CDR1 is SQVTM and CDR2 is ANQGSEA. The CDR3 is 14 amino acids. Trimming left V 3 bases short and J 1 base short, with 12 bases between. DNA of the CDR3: TGCAGCGTTGAGGTTGTCGAGTCCCAAGAGACCCAGTACTTC. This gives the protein CSVEVVESQETQYF. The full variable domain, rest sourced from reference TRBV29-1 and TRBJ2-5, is SAVISQKPSRDICQRGTSLTIQCQVDSQVTMMFWYRQQPGQSLTLIATANQGSEATYESGFVIDKFPISRPNLTFSTLTVSNMSPEDSSIYLCSVEVVESQETQYFGPGTRLLVL.

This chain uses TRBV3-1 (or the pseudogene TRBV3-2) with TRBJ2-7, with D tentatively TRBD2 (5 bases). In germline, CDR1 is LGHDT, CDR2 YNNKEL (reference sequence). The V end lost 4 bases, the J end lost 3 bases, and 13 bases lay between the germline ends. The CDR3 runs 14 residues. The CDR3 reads CASSLGAASYEQYF. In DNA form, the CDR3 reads TGTGCCAGCAGCCTGGGAGCGGCTAGCTACGAGCAGTACTTC.

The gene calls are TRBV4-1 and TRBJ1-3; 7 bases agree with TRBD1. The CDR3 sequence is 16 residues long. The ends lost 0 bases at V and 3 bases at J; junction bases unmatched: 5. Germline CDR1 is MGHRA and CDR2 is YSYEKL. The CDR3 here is CASSQEAQGVGNTIYF. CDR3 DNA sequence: TGCGCCAGCAGCCAAGAGGCGCAGGGGGTTGGAAACACCATATATTTT.

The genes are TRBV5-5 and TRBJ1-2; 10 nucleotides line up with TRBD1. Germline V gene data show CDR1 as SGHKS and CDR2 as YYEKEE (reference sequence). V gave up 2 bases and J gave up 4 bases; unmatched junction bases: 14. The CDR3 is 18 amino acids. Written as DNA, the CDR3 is TGTGCCAGCAGCTTCGGTGGGACAGGGGTCGACTTTGGCTATGGCTACACCTTC. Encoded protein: CASSFGGTGVDFGYGYTF.

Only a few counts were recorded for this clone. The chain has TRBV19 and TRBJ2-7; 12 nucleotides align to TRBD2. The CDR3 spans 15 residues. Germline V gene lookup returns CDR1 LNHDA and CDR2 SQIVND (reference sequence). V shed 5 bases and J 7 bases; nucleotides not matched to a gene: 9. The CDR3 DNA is TGTGCCAGTAGTTTGACTAGCGGGAGTGGTAAGGAGCAGTACTTC. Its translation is CASSLTSGSGKEQYF.

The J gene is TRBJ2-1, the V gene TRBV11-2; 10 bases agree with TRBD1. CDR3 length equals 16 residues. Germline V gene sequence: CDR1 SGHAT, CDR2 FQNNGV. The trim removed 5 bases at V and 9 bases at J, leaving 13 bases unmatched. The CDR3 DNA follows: TGTGCCAGCAGCCTAACCGGGACAGGGGTTAAAATTGAGCAGTTCTTC. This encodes CASSLTGTGVKIEQFF.

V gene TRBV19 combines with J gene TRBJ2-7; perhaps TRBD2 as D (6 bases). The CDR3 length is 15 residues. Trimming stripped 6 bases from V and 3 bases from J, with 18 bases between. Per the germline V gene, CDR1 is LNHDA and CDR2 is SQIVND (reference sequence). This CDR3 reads CASSHTGLQYYEQYF. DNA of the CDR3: TGTGCCAGTAGCCATACGGGACTGCAATACTACGAGCAGTACTTC.

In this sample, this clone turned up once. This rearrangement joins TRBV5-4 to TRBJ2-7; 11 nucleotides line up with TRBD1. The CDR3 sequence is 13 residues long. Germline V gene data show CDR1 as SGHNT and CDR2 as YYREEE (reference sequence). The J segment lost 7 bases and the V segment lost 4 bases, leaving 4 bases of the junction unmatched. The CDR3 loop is CASSKDRGQEQYF. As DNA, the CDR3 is TGTGCCAGCAGCAAGGACAGGGGGCAAGAGCAGTACTTC.

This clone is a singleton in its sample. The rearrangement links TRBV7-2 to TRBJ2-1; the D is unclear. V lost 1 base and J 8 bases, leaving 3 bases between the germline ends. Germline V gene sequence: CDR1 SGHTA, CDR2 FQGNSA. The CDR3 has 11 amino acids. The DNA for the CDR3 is TGTGCCAGCAGCTTAGTCGATGAGCAGTTCTTC. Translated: CASSLVDEQFF.

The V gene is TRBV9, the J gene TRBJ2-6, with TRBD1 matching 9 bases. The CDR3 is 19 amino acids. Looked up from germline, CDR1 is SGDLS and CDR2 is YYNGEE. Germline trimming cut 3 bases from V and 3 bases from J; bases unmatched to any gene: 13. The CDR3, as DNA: TGTGCCAGCAGCGGGACGGGACAGGGTGGGCAACGTGGGGCCAACGTCCTGACTTTC. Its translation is CASSGTGQGGQRGANVLTF.

The CDR3 spells CASRQGVYEQYF. CDR3 nucleotides: TGTGCCAGCAGACAGGGGGTTTACGAGCAGTACTTC. The chain combines TRBV12-3 or TRBV12-4 with TRBJ2-7, with TRBD1 matching 8 bases. V trimming: 6 bases; J trimming: 4 bases; junction bases outside the gene matches: 2. CDR3 length: 12 residues.

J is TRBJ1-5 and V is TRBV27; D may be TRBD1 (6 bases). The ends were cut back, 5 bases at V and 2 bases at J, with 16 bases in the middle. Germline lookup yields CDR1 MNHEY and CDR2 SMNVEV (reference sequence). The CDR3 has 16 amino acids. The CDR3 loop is CASSPTTGLGNQPQHF. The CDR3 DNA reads TGTGCCAGCAGTCCGACTACAGGGTTGGGCAATCAGCCCCAGCATTTT.